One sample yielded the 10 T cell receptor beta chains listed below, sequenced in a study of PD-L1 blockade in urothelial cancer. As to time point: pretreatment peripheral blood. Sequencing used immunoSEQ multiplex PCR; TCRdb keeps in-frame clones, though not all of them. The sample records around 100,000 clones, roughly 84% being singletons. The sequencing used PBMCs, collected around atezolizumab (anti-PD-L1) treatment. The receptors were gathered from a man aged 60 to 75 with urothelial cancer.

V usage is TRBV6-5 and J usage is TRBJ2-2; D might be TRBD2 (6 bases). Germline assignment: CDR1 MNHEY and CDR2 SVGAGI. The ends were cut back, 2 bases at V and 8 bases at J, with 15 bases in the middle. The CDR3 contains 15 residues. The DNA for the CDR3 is TGTGCCAGCAGTTACGAGGGACTCCTGATTGGGGAGCTGTTTTTT. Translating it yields CASSYEGLLIGELFF.

The CDR3, as DNA: TGTGCCAGCAGCTTGCCGACAGGGGCTGGAAACACCATATATTTT. Its translation: CASSLPTGAGNTIYF. The rearrangement joins TRBV5-6 to TRBJ1-3, with 8 bases that match TRBD1. Germline assignment: CDR1 SGHDT and CDR2 YYEEEE. The CDR3 loop spans 15 amino acids. With 1 base clipped from V and 2 bases from J, the junction kept 2 bases outside the gene matches.

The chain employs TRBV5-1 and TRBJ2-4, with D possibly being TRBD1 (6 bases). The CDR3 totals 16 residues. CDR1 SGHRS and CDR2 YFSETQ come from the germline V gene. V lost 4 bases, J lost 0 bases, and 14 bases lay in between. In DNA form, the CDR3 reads TGCGCCAGCAGCCCACGGGACACAATAGCCAAAAACATTCAGTACTTC. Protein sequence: CASSPRDTIAKNIQYF. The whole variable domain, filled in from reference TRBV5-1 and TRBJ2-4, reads KAGVTQTPRYLIKTRGQQVTLSCSPISGHRSVSWYQQTPGQGLQFLFEYFSETQRNKGNFPGRFSGRQFSNSRSEMNVSTLELGDSALYLCASSPRDTIAKNIQYFGAGTRLSVL.

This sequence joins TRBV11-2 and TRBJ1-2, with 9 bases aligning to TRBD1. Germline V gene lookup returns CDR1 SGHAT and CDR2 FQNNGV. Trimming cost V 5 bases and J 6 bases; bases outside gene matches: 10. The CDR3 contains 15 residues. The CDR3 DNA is TGTGCCAGCAGCCCCCGGACAGGGGAGGGGAATGGCTACACCTTC. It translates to CASSPRTGEGNGYTF.

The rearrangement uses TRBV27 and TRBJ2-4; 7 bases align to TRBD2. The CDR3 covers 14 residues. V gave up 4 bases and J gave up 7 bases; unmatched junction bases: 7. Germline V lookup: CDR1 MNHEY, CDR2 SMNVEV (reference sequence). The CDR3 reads CASSSAAGRNIQYF. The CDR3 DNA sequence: TGTGCCAGCAGTTCCGCAGCGGGGCGGAACATTCAGTACTTC.

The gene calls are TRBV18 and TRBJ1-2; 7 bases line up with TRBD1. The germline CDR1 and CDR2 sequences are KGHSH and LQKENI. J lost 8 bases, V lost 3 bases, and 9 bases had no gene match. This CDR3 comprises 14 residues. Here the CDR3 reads CASSPAGTDGGYTF. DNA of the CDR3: TGTGCCAGCTCACCGGCCGGGACAGACGGAGGCTACACCTTC.

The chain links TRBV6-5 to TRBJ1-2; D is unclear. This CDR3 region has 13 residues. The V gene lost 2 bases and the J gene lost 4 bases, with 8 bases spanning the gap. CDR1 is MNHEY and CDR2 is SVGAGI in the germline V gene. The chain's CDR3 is CASSYADSYGYTF. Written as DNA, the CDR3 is TGTGCCAGCAGTTACGCAGATTCCTATGGCTACACCTTC.

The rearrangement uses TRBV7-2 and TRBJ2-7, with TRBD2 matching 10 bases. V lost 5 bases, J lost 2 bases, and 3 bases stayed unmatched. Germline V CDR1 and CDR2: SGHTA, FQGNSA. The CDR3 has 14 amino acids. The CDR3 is CASSPSGSPYEQYF. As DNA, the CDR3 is TGTGCCAGCAGCCCTAGCGGGAGCCCCTACGAGCAGTACTTC.

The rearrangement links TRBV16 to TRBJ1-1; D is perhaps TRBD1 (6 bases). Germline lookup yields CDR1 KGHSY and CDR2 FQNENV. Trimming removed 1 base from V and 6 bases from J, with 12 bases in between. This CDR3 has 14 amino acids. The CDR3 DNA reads TGTGCCAGCAGCCAATGGACCGAGGGGGCTGAAGCTTTCTTT. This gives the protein CASSQWTEGAEAFF.

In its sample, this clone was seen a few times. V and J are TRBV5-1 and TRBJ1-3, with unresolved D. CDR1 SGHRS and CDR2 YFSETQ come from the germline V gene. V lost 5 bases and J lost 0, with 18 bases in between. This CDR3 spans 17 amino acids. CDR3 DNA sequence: TGCGCCAGCAGGCCTCGTACGACGGGGAGCTCTGGAAACACCATATATTTT. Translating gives CASRPRTTGSSGNTIYF.